The clone carrying this T cell receptor beta chain was detected ten times or more. The sample comes from a study of early T cells in non-severe SARS-CoV-2 infection. Background on the study: Bulk RNA taken from unsorted whole blood was sequenced, leaving chains unpaired.

The V gene end was trimmed by 0 bases and the J gene end by 1 base; junction bases not matched to a gene: 3. The CDR3 has 16 amino acids. MiXCR, applied by TCRdb to the 5' RACE reads, yields one record per CDR3 protein. The data contain more than 65,000 distinct CDR3 sequences, approximately 15% of them singletons. The sequence was obtained from an adult who was a healthcare worker with PCR-confirmed SARS-CoV-2 infection or an uninfected control (not recorded which). Sequencing input: whole blood. The J gene is TRBJ1-5, the V gene TRBV12-3 or TRBV12-4; 7 bases match TRBD1. The CDR3 protein is CASSLAKGASNQPQHF. The CDR3 DNA is TGTGCCAGCAGTTTAGCGAAGGGGGCGAGCAATCAGCCCCAGCATTTT.